This T cell receptor beta chain was identified in a study of human T cells and chemical hapten exposure. The study, taken as a whole, reports: Relative to controls, expanded TCRs formed significantly more large CDR3 similarity clusters. A positive correlation with patch test score was found for PT1 expanded TCR counts.

The sample holds a few counts of this clonotype. Its target is unknown. Germline CDR1 reads MNHEY; CDR2 reads SVGAGI. CDR3 length: 14 amino acids. With V trimmed by 11 bases and J by 1 base, 8 bases remained unmatched. MiXCR, run by TCRdb on the RACE reads, gives a single entry per CDR3 protein. The sample carries 62,000 or so distinct CDR3 sequences, approximately 9.9% recorded once. Specified time point: patch test 3, about 24 weeks after DPC sensitization. Treatment noted: therapeutic diphenylcyclopropenone sensitization with weekly scalp DPC. Total RNA was isolated from unfractionated whole blood. This sequence was found in a woman aged 25 to 39 with alopecia areata. Some clones in this sample may be carry-over from other donors' samples. The chain combines TRBV6-5 with TRBJ2-5; 9 bases are a match to TRBD1. Sequenced here: whole blood, sampled in connection with sensitization to the hapten diphenylcyclopropenone (DPC). Here the CDR3 reads CASWDRVGQETQYF. In DNA form, the CDR3 reads TGTGCCTCCTGGGACAGGGTAGGCCAAGAGACCCAGTACTTC.